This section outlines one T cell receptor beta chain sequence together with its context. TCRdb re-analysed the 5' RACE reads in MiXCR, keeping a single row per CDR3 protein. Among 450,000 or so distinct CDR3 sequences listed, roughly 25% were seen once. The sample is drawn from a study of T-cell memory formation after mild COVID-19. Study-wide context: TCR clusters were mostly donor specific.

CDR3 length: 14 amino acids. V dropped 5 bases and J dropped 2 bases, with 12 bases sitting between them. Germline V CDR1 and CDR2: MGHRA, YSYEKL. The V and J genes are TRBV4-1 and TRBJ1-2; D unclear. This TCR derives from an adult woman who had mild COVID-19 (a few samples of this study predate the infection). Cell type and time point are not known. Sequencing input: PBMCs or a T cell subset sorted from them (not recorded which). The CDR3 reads CASSGYGRNYGYTF. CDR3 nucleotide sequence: TGCGCCAGCAGCGGGTATGGGCGGAACTATGGCTACACCTTC.